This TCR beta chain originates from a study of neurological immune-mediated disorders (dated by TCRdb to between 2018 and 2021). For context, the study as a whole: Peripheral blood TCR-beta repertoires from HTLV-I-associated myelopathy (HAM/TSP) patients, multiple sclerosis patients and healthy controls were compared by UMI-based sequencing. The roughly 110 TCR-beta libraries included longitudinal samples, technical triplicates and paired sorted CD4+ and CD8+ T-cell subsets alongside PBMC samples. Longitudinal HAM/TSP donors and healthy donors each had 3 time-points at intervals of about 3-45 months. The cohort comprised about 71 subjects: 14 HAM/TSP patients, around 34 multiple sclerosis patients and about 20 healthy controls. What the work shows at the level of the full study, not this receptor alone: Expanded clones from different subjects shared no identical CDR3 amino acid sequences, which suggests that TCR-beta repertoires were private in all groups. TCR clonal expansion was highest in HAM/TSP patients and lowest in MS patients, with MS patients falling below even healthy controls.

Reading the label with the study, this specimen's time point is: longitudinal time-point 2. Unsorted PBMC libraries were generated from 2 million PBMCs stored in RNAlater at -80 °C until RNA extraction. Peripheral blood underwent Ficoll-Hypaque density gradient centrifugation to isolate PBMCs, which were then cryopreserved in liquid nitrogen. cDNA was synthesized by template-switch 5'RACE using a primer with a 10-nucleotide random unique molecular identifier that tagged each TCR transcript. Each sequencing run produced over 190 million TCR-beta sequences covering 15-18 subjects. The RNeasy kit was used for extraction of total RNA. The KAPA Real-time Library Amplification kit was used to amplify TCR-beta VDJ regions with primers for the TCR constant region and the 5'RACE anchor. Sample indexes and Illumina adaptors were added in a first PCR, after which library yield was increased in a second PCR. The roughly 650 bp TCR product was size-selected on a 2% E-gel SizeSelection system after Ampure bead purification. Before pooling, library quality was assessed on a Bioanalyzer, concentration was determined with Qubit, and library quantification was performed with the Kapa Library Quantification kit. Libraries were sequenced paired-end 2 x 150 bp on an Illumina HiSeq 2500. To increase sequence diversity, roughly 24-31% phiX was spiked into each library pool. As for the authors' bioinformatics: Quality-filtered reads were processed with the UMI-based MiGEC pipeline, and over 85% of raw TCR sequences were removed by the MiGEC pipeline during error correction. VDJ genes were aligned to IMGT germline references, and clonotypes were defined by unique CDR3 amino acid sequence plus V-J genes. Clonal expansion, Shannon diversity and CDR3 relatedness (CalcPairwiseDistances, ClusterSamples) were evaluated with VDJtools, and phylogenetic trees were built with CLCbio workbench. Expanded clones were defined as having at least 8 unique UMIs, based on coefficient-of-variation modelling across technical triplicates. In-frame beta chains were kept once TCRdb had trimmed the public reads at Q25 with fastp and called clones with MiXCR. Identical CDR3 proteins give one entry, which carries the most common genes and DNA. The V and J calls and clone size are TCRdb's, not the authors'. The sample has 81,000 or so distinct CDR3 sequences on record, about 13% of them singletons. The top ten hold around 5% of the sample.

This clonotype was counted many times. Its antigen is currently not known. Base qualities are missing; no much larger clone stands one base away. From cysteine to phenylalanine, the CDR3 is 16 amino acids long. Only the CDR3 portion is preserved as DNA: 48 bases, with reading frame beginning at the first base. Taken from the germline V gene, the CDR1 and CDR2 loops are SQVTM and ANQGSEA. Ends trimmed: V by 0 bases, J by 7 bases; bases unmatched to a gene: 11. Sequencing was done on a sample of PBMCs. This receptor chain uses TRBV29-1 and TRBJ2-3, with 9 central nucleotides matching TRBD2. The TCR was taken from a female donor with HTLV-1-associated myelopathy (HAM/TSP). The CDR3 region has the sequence CSVEDLAGGPQNTQYF. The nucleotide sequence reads TGCAGCGTTGAAGATCTCGCGGGGGGGCCTCAGAATACGCAGTATTTT.